This T cell receptor (beta chain) was sequenced during a study of control samples from healthy donors and cancer patients. Clones were sequenced by immunoSEQ multiplex PCR, and TCRdb holds only the in-frame ones, with some missing. The sample has just under 60,000 clones, more than 85% seen once. Germline CDR1 reads SGDLS; CDR2 reads YYNGEE. This CDR3 has 14 amino acids. The V and J ends lost 1 base and 3 bases respectively, with 10 bases between them. Sequencing was done on a sample of PBMCs. The sequence derives from a man in his forties with colorectal cancer. This rearrangement joins TRBV9 to TRBJ1-2; no clear D gene. The CDR3 DNA is TGTGCCAGCAGCGTATTTGAGGGCGACTATGGCTACACCTTC. Translating gives CASSVFEGDYGYTF.